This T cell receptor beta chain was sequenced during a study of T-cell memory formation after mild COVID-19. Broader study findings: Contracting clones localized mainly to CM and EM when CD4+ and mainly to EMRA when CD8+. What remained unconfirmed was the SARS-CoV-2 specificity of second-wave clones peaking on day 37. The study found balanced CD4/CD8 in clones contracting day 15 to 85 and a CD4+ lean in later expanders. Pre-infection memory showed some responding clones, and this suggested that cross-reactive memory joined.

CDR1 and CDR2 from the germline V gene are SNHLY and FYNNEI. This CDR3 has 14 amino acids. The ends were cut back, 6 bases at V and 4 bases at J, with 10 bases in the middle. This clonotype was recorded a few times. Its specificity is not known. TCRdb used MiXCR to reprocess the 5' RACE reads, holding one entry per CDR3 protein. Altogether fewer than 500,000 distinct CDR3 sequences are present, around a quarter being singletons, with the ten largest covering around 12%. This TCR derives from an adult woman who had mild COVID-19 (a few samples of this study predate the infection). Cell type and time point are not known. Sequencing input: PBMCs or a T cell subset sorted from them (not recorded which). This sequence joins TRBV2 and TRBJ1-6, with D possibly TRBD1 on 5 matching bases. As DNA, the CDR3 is TGTGCCAGCAGCGGGGACTTTTATAATTCACCCCTCCACTTT. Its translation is CASSGDFYNSPLHF.